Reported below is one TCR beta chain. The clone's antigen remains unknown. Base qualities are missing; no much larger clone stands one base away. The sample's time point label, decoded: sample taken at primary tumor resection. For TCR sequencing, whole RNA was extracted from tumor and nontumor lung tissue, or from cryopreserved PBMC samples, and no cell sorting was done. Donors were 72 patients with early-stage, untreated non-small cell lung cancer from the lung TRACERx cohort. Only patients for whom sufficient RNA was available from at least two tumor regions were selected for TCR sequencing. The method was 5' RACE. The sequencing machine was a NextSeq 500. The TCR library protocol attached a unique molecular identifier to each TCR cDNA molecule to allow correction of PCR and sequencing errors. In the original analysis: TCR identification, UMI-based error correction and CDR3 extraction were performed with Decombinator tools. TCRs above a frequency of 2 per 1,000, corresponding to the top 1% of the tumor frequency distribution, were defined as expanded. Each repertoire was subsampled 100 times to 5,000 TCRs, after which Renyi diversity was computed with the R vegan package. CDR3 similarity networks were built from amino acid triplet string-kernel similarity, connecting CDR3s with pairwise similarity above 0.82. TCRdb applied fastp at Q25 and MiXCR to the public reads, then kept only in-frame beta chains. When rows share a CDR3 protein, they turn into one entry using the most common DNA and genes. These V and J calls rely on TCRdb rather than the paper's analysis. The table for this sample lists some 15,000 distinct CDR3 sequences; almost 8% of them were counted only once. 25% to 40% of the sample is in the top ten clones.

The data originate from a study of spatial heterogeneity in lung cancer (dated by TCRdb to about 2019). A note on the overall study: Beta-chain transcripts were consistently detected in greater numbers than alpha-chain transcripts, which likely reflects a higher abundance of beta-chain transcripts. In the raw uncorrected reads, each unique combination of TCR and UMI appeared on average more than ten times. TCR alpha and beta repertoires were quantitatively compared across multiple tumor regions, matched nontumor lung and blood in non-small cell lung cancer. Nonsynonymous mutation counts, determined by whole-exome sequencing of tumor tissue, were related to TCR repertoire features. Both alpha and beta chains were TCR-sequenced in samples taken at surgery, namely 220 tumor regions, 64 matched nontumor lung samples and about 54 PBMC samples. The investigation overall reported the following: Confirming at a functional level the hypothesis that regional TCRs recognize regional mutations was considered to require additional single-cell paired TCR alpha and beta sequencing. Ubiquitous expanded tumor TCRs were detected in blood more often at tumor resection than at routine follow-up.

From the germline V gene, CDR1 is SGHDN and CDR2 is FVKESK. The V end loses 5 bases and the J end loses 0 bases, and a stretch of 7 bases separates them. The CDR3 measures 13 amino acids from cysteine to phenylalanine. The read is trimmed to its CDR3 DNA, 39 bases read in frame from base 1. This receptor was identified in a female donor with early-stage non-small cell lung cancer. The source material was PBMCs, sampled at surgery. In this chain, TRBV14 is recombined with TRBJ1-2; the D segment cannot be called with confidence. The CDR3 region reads CASSDPPNYGYTF. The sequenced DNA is TGTGCCAGCAGCGACCCTCCTAACTATGGCTACACCTTC.